Listed below are T cell receptor beta chains from one sample, sequenced in a study of blood T cell repertoires in COVID-19. Repertoires were generated with immunoSEQ multiplex PCR, while TCRdb's copy carries only in-frame clones and drops some. The table has about 420,000 clones, roughly 89% seen once; the top ten hold more than 0.7%. Sequencing was done on a sample of peripheral blood. These TCRs come from a man younger than 35 with COVID-19, enrolled during active disease. The CDR3 runs from the conserved cysteine through the conserved F or W. Each record gives: CDR3 protein, CDR3 DNA, V gene, D gene, clone size, J gene. D genes are given only for firm matches. Not every row has a clone size; where given, it reads once, few, many or a size class.

CDR3 protein: CASRQGSSSSYNEQFF; CDR3 DNA: TGTGCCAGCAGACAGGGGTCCTCGAGCTCCTACAATGAGCAGTTCTTC; V gene: TRBV19; D gene: TRBD1; clone size: NA; J gene: TRBJ2-1
CDR3 protein: CASRTSDVDTQYF; CDR3 DNA: TGCGCCAGCAGGACTAGCGATGTAGATACGCAGTATTTT; V gene: TRBV10-2; D gene: TRBD2; clone size: NA; J gene: TRBJ2-3
CDR3 protein: CATSDSHSPHTQYF; CDR3 DNA: TGTGCCACCAGTGATTCTCACAGCCCGCATACGCAGTATTTT; V gene: TRBV24-1; D gene: NA; clone size: NA; J gene: TRBJ2-3
CDR3 protein: CASSLPSRLAGGNTGELFF; CDR3 DNA: TGTGCCAGCAGCTTACCCTCTCGGCTAGCGGGAGGGAACACCGGGGAGCTGTTTTTT; V gene: TRBV11-3; D gene: TRBD2; clone size: NA; J gene: TRBJ2-2
CDR3 protein: CASSQGQGGQETQYF; CDR3 DNA: TGTGCCAGCAGCCAAGGACAGGGTGGACAAGAGACCCAGTACTTC; V gene: TRBV3-1/TRBV3-2; D gene: TRBD1; clone size: NA; J gene: TRBJ2-5
CDR3 protein: CASSIQGDGNQPQHF; CDR3 DNA: TGTGCCAGTAGTATACAGGGGGATGGGAATCAGCCCCAGCATTTT; V gene: TRBV19; D gene: TRBD1; clone size: NA; J gene: TRBJ1-5
CDR3 protein: CASSIGQGKGKLFF; CDR3 DNA: TGTGCCAGTAGTATAGGACAGGGGAAAGGAAAACTGTTTTTT; V gene: TRBV19; D gene: TRBD1; clone size: once; J gene: TRBJ1-4
CDR3 protein: CASSYETVLGTEAFF; CDR3 DNA: TGCGCCAGCAGCTATGAGACAGTGTTAGGCACTGAAGCTTTCTTT; V gene: TRBV5-1; D gene: NA; clone size: NA; J gene: TRBJ1-1
CDR3 protein: CASSPGLDDSGNTIYF; CDR3 DNA: TGTGCCAGCTCACCAGGACTGGACGACTCTGGAAACACCATATATTTT; V gene: TRBV18; D gene: NA; clone size: NA; J gene: TRBJ1-3
CDR3 protein: CASSLLTGETQYF; CDR3 DNA: TGTGCCAGCAGCCTACTAACCGGCGAGACCCAGTACTTC; V gene: TRBV12-3/TRBV12-4; D gene: NA; clone size: once; J gene: TRBJ2-5
CDR3 protein: CASGLAGLAGGINEQFF; CDR3 DNA: TGTGCTAGTGGTTTGGCCGGACTAGCGGGGGGAATCAATGAGCAGTTCTTC; V gene: TRBV12-5; D gene: TRBD2; clone size: NA; J gene: TRBJ2-1
CDR3 protein: CASSRDLASDTQYF; CDR3 DNA: TGTGCCAGCAGCCGGGACTTAGCATCAGATACGCAGTATTTT; V gene: TRBV5-4; D gene: NA; clone size: NA; J gene: TRBJ2-3
CDR3 protein: CASSGQGARADTQYF; CDR3 DNA: TGTGCCAGCAGCGGACAGGGGGCTAGGGCAGATACGCAGTATTTT; V gene: TRBV7-8; D gene: TRBD1; clone size: NA; J gene: TRBJ2-3
CDR3 protein: CASSQKPGVAGGSSYEQYF; CDR3 DNA: TGCGCCAGCAGCCAAAAGCCAGGAGTTGCGGGGGGTAGCTCCTACGAGCAGTACTTC; V gene: TRBV4-1; D gene: TRBD2; clone size: NA; J gene: TRBJ2-7
CDR3 protein: CASSQDGTGGTDTQYF; CDR3 DNA: TGCGCCAGCAGCCAAGATGGGACAGGGGGCACAGATACGCAGTATTTT; V gene: TRBV4-1; D gene: TRBD1; clone size: NA; J gene: TRBJ2-3